The 29 T cell receptor beta chains below come from one sample, sequenced in a study of shared clonotypes between healthy human individuals. Produced via immunoSEQ multiplex PCR; TCRdb's table is partial and in-frame only. The sample comprises roughly 2.1 million clones, about 92% of which are singletons, and about 1.8% rests with the top ten. CD45RO negativity and positive selection for CCR7 defined naive CD8 cells, a population that excluded terminally differentiated effector memory CD45RA+ cells. What was sequenced was naive CD8+ T cells from PBMCs. These receptors were collected from a man between 18 and 29 years old in good health. Some clones in this sample may be carry-over from other donors' samples.

V is TRBV11-2 and J is TRBJ1-2; D is perhaps TRBD1 (5 bases). The CDR3 runs 13 residues. Deletions cut 5 bases from V and 3 bases from J, with 10 bases between. Germline lookup yields CDR1 SGHAT and CDR2 FQNNGV. CDR3 bases: TGTGCCAGCAGCCGTACAGGTGACTATGGCTACACCTTC. It codes for CASSRTGDYGYTF.

The chain is built from TRBV29-1 and TRBJ1-2; tentatively, D is TRBD1 (5 bases). The germline V gene encodes CDR1 SQVTM and CDR2 ANQGSEA. The CDR3 spans 13 residues. Trimming took 7 bases from V and 2 from J, leaving 14 bases between them. Here the CDR3 reads CSGRDGDNYGYTF. DNA of the CDR3: TGCAGCGGCCGGGACGGTGACAACTATGGCTACACCTTC.

V is TRBV29-1 and J is TRBJ2-2; D is perhaps TRBD2 (6 bases). The CDR3 totals 15 residues. Germline lookup yields CDR1 SQVTM and CDR2 ANQGSEA. CDR3 protein: CSAMVADTNTGELFF. CDR3 sequence (DNA): TGCAGTGCTATGGTAGCGGATACGAACACCGGGGAGCTGTTTTTT.

The chain links TRBV4-2 to TRBJ1-1; D remains unclear. The V end was cut by 1 base, the J end by 2 bases, with 17 bases between. The CDR3 totals 17 residues. Germline CDR1 LGHNA, CDR2 YNFKEQ. The CDR3 here is CASSQGEGLEGNTEAFF. DNA of the CDR3: TGTGCCAGCAGCCAAGGGGAAGGCCTCGAGGGAAACACTGAAGCTTTCTTT.

V usage is TRBV9 and J usage is TRBJ2-7, with D possibly TRBD2 on 5 matching bases. CDR1 and CDR2 from the germline V gene are SGDLS and YYNGEE. With 4 bases removed from V and 6 bases from J, the gap between germline ends came to 20 bases. CDR3 length: 15 residues. CDR3 nucleotide sequence: TGTGCCAGCAGCACTACCTGGGGTAGCGCGGGCGAGCAGTACTTC. The encoded protein is CASSTTWGSAGEQYF.

The gene calls are TRBV19 and TRBJ1-1, with D possibly TRBD1 on 5 matching bases. The V end was cut by 5 bases, the J end by 5 bases, with 12 bases between. CDR1 is LNHDA and CDR2 is SQIVND in the germline V gene (reference sequence). The length of the CDR3 is 13 residues. The CDR3: CASSVKGETEAFF. The DNA for the CDR3 is TGTGCCAGTAGTGTTAAAGGGGAAACTGAAGCTTTCTTT.

This sequence joins TRBV10-2 and TRBJ2-1, with a possible D match to TRBD2 (6 bases). V was shortened by 3 bases and J by 4 bases, with 10 bases between the two germline ends. The CDR3 extends over 14 amino acids. The germline V gene encodes CDR1 WSHSY and CDR2 SAAADI. The CDR3 DNA reads as TGCGCCAGCAGTGAAGCGGGCCCATACAATGAGCAGTTCTTC. Translated, it gives CASSEAGPYNEQFF.

V is TRBV28 and J is TRBJ2-5; 8 bases agree with TRBD2. V shed 7 bases, J shed 7 bases, and the junction held 8 bases outside the gene matches. The CDR3 consists of 13 residues. Germline CDR1 and CDR2: MDHEN and SYDVKM. The CDR3 DNA reads as TGTGCCAGCACCTCCAGGACTAGCACGACCCAGTACTTC. Amino acids: CASTSRTSTTQYF.

This chain uses TRBV5-1 with TRBJ2-2; 9 bases map to TRBD1. The germline gives CDR1 SGHRS, CDR2 YFSETQ. V trimming: 9 bases; J trimming: 5 bases; junction bases outside the gene matches: 11. This CDR3 is built from 15 residues. The chain's CDR3 is CATGTGPLQTGELFF. CDR3 in DNA: TGCGCCACCGGGACAGGGCCTCTTCAGACCGGGGAGCTGTTTTTT.

The CDR3 DNA follows: TGTGCCAGCAGTAACCTCCCGACAGGTCGGAATGAGCAGTTCTTC. Encoded protein: CASSNLPTGRNEQFF. The chain uses TRBV27 and TRBJ2-1; D possibly corresponds to TRBD1 (6 bases). Looked up from germline, CDR1 is MNHEY and CDR2 is SMNVEV (reference sequence). The CDR3 has 15 residues. V shed 5 bases and J shed 7 bases, with 18 bases lying between them.

This sequence joins TRBV5-4 and TRBJ2-1; 9 nucleotides align to TRBD2. This CDR3 has 15 residues. From germline, CDR1 is SGHNT and CDR2 YYREEE (reference sequence). V shed 7 bases and J 6 bases; nucleotides not matched to a gene: 11. CDR3 DNA: TGTGCCAGCCACACCGGGACTAGCTCGAGCAATGAGCAGTTCTTC. Its protein product is CASHTGTSSSNEQFF.

Remarks on this clone: Different DNA sequences within this sample yield the same CDR3. This chain joins TRBV27 and TRBJ2-7; no clear D gene. The CDR3 has 11 residues. Germline V lookup: CDR1 MNHEY, CDR2 SMNVEV (reference sequence). With 8 bases removed from V and 6 bases from J, the gap between germline ends came to 11 bases. The CDR3 here is CASSSSGEQYF. DNA of the CDR3: TGTGCCAGCTCCTCCTCGGGCGAGCAGTACTTC.

The chain couples TRBV6-5 to TRBJ2-1, with 8 bases that match TRBD2. The CDR3 loop spans 13 amino acids. The V gene's germline CDR1 is MNHEY and CDR2 SVGAGI. V dropped 10 bases and J dropped 3; count of bases not matched to a gene: 5. The CDR3 DNA reads TGTGCCACGAGCGGGAGCGTCTACAATGAGCAGTTCTTC. It translates to CATSGSVYNEQFF.

V and J are TRBV20-1 and TRBJ2-7, with D unresolved. Trimming took off 7 bases at V and 0 bases at J, with 7 bases between the two ends. The CDR3 extends over 11 amino acids. Germline values: CDR1 DFQATT, CDR2 SNEGSKA (reference sequence). CDR3 sequence reads: CSVRISYEQYF. CDR3 sequence (DNA): TGCAGTGTCAGGATCTCCTACGAGCAGTACTTC.

V and J are TRBV19 and TRBJ2-7, with TRBD2 matching over 8 bases. From germline, CDR1 is LNHDA and CDR2 SQIVND (reference sequence). V lost 8 bases and J lost 6; bases outside the gene matches: 12. The CDR3 length is 14 residues. The CDR3 protein is CASREGNWNSEQYF. In DNA form, the CDR3 reads TGTGCCAGTCGGGAGGGAAACTGGAATTCCGAGCAGTACTTC.

V usage is TRBV4-1 and J usage is TRBJ2-1; D gene unclear. Germline V CDR1 and CDR2: MGHRA, YSYEKL. The CDR3 sequence is 16 residues long. Deletions cut 1 base from V and 6 bases from J, with 16 bases between. CDR3 in DNA: TGCGCCAGCAGCCAAGTCCTCCGAAAACCGTCCAATGAGCAGTTCTTC. This codes for CASSQVLRKPSNEQFF.

The J gene is TRBJ2-7, the V gene TRBV28; maybe TRBD1 (5 bases). This CDR3 has 15 amino acids. Per germline, CDR1 MDHEN and CDR2 SYDVKM. V shed 5 bases and J shed 3 bases, with 17 bases lying between them. The CDR3 DNA follows: TGTGCCAGCAGTCCCACCGACAGCCTTGACTACGAGCAGTACTTC. This encodes CASSPTDSLDYEQYF. Combining the CDR3 with reference TRBV28 and TRBJ2-7 gives the whole variable domain DVKVTQSSRYLVKRTGEKVFLECVQDMDHENMFWYRQDPGLGLRLIYFSYDVKMKEKGDIPEGYSVSREKKERFSLILESASTNQTSMYLCASSPTDSLDYEQYFGPGTRLTVT.

The chain has TRBV13 and TRBJ1-1; D perhaps matches TRBD1 (6 bases). CDR3 length: 14 amino acids. CDR1 and CDR2 (germline): PRHDT, FYEKMQ (reference sequence). Trimming pared 3 bases from V and 5 bases from J, leaving 13 bases between. The CDR3 loop is CASSFGGAGTEAFF. The CDR3 DNA follows: TGTGCCAGCAGCTTTGGGGGGGCTGGGACTGAAGCTTTCTTT.

V gene TRBV4-2 combines with J gene TRBJ2-7; D is unresolved. Trimming cost V 0 bases and J 6 bases, with 15 bases left between them. Germline V lookup: CDR1 LGHNA, CDR2 YNFKEQ. This CDR3 has 15 amino acids. The DNA of the CDR3 is TGTGCCAGCAGCCAAGAATTCGCCGCACCCCTCGAGCAGTACTTC. This codes for CASSQEFAAPLEQYF.

About this clone: The identical CDR3 is also encoded by other nucleotide sequences in the sample. CDR3 region: CASSFVGSYEQYF. The DNA of the CDR3 is TGTGCCAGCAGTTTTGTCGGCTCCTACGAGCAGTACTTC. The chain recombines TRBV27 with TRBJ2-7, with unresolved D. CDR1 and CDR2 (germline): MNHEY, SMNVEV (reference sequence). The length of the CDR3 is 13 residues. V was clipped by 3 bases and J by 0 bases, with 6 bases between them.

The gene calls are TRBV28 and TRBJ1-5; possibly TRBD1 for D (6 bases). Germline-derived CDR1 and CDR2 are MDHEN and SYDVKM. The V end was cut by 6 bases, the J end by 0 bases, with 15 bases between. The CDR3 has 16 amino acids. In DNA form, the CDR3 reads TGTGCCAGCAGCCAGGGAGGGGGTTATAGCAATCAGCCCCAGCATTTT. Translating gives CASSQGGGYSNQPQHF.

As concerns this clone: The sample contains more than one DNA sequence encoding this CDR3. This chain joins TRBV5-6 and TRBJ2-7; 7 bases map to TRBD2. CDR3 length equals 14 residues. The V segment lost 2 bases and the J segment 3 bases; nucleotides outside the gene matches: 5. Germline V gives CDR1 SGHDT, CDR2 YYEEEE. CDR3 nucleotides: TGTGCCAGCAGCTTCGGAACGGGAGGCTACGAGCAGTACTTC. As protein: CASSFGTGGYEQYF.

The chain uses TRBV27 and TRBJ2-1, with 9 bases lining up with TRBD2. The J segment lost 3 bases and the V segment lost 10 bases, leaving 7 bases of the junction unmatched. The CDR3 is 14 residues long. Germline-derived CDR1 and CDR2 are MNHEY and SMNVEV (reference sequence). The chain's CDR3 is CAIQAGGFYNEQFF. As DNA, the CDR3 is TGTGCCATCCAAGCGGGAGGTTTCTACAATGAGCAGTTCTTC.

This clone appeared once. The chain couples TRBV27 to TRBJ1-2, with a possible D match to TRBD1 (5 bases). V lost 5 bases, J lost 7 bases, and 26 bases lay in between. CDR1 and CDR2 from the germline V gene are MNHEY and SMNVEV (reference sequence). The CDR3 is 17 residues long. In DNA form, the CDR3 reads TGTGCCAGCAGTCCGGACCGGGACCGGACCCTGTTGGGTGGCTACACCTTC. This sequence encodes CASSPDRDRTLLGGYTF.

As DNA, the CDR3 is TGTGCCAGCAGTTCCCCTGGGACCTACTACGAGCAGTACTTC. It codes for CASSSPGTYYEQYF. V gene TRBV28 combines with J gene TRBJ2-7, with D perhaps TRBD1 or TRBD2 (5 bases each). This CDR3 has 14 residues. V gave up 4 bases and J gave up 3 bases, with 13 bases separating them. Germline V gives CDR1 MDHEN, CDR2 SYDVKM.

The table lists this clone with a few counts. The chain couples TRBV7-9 to TRBJ1-1; no reliable D call. CDR1 is SEHNR, CDR2 FQNEAQ, per germline (reference sequence). Trimming removed 4 bases at V and 7 bases at J, with 10 bases between. CDR3 length equals 12 residues. Here the CDR3 reads CASSSLQLEAFF. The CDR3 region has the DNA TGTGCCAGCAGCTCTTTACAGCTTGAAGCTTTCTTT.

The V gene is TRBV9, the J gene TRBJ1-1, with TRBD1 identical over 9 bases. The CDR3 spans 16 residues. Germline values: CDR1 SGDLS, CDR2 YYNGEE. V was pared by 3 bases and J by 7 bases, with 13 bases of the junction left unmatched. CDR3 sequence (DNA): TGTGCCAGCAGCGCCCCCGGGACAGGGTTCCGCGTTGAAGCTTTCTTT. It codes for CASSAPGTGFRVEAFF. Looking up the rest from reference TRBV9 and TRBJ1-1 gives the full variable domain: DSGVTQTPKHLITATGQRVTLRCSPRSGDLSVYWYQQSLDQGLQFLIQYYNGEERAKGNILERFSAQQFPDLHSELNLSSLELGDSALYFCASSAPGTGFRVEAFFGQGTRLTVV.

For this clone: Other DNA sequences in the same sample also yield this CDR3. The J gene is TRBJ2-7, the V gene TRBV6-5; the D is unclear. V lost 2 bases to trimming and J lost 0 bases, with 5 bases between them. CDR3 length: 13 amino acids. The V gene's germline CDR1 is MNHEY and CDR2 SVGAGI. The CDR3 DNA reads TGTGCCAGCAGTTACCGGGCCTCCTACGAGCAGTACTTC. This codes for CASSYRASYEQYF.

The V call is TRBV5-1, the J call TRBJ1-5; tentative D call: TRBD1 (5 bases). The CDR3 is 15 residues long. The germline V gene has CDR1 SGHRS and CDR2 YFSETQ. Trimming pared 0 bases from V and 4 bases from J, leaving 11 bases between. DNA for the CDR3: TGCGCCAGCAGCTTGGCCGGGGGATGGAATCAGCCCCAGCATTTT. Translation: CASSLAGGWNQPQHF.